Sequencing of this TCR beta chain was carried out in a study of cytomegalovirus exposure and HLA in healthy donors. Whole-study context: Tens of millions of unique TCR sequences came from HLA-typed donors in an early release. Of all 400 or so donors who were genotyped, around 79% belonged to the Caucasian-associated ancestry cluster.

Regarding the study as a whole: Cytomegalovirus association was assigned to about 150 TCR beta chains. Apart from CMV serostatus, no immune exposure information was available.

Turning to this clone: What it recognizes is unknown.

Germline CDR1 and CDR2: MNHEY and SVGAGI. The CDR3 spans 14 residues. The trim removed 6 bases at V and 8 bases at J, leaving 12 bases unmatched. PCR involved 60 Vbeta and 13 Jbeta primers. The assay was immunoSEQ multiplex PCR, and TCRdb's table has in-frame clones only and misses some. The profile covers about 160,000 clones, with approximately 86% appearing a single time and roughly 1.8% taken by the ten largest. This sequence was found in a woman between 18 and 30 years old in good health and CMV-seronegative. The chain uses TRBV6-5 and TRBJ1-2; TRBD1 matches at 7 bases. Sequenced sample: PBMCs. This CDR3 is CASSQDRDVKGYTF. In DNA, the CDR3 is TGTGCCAGCAGCCAAGACAGGGATGTGAAGGGCTACACCTTC.